One sample yielded the 18 T cell receptor beta chains listed below, sequenced in a study of blood T cell repertoires in COVID-19. The data were produced by immunoSEQ multiplex PCR, yet TCRdb's version contains in-frame clones alone and is incomplete. The sample contains 280,000 or so clones, over 75% of which appear only once. The source material was peripheral blood. The receptor source for this set is a human donor in a cohort sampled during active COVID-19.

The V call is TRBV14, the J call TRBJ2-1; 8 bases align to TRBD2. CDR3 length: 15 residues. Germline CDR1 SGHDN, CDR2 FVKESK. V lost 4 bases, J lost 2 bases, and 4 bases stayed unmatched. This chain's CDR3 is CASSRLAGAYNEQFF. The CDR3 DNA follows: TGTGCCAGCAGCCGTCTAGCGGGTGCCTACAATGAGCAGTTCTTC.

The gene calls are TRBV5-1 and TRBJ2-5; D ambiguous. V shed 3 bases and J shed 3 bases, with 9 bases lying between them. CDR3 length: 13 amino acids. CDR1 is SGHRS and CDR2 is YFSETQ in the germline V gene. The CDR3, as DNA: TGCGCCAGCAGCTCCCAACGGGAAGAGACCCAGTACTTC. Protein: CASSSQREETQYF.

The chain combines TRBV27 with TRBJ2-2; a weak D match, TRBD2 (7 bases). Trimming cost V 2 bases and J 4 bases, with 14 bases left between them. Germline values: CDR1 MNHEY, CDR2 SMNVEV (reference sequence). The CDR3 totals 16 residues. The CDR3 sequence is CASSLGGGPTTGELFF. The CDR3, as DNA: TGTGCCAGCAGTTTAGGGGGGGGGCCGACCACCGGGGAGCTGTTTTTT.

A single count supports this clone. CDR3: CSVGEAGGIDTEAFF. The CDR3, as DNA: TGCAGCGTTGGAGAGGCTGGGGGGATCGACACTGAAGCTTTCTTT. The chain employs TRBV29-1 and TRBJ1-1, with D possibly TRBD1 on 5 matching bases. CDR1 and CDR2 (germline): SQVTM, ANQGSEA. The CDR3 loop spans 15 amino acids. V shed 4 bases and J shed 3 bases, with 18 bases lying between them.

The chain recombines TRBV27 with TRBJ2-1; D gene uncertain. Between the trimmed V and J ends, which lost 8 bases and 5 bases, there was a span of 13 bases. Germline-derived CDR1 and CDR2 are MNHEY and SMNVEV (reference sequence). The CDR3 runs to 13 residues. The CDR3 coding sequence is TGTGCCAGCTTCAATTGGGCCCACAATGAGCAGTTCTTC. This codes for CASFNWAHNEQFF.

The chain employs TRBV7-9 and TRBJ2-1; 9 nucleotides line up with TRBD2. V shed 5 bases and J 0 bases; nucleotides not matched to a gene: 8. The CDR3 runs 17 residues. The germline V gene encodes CDR1 SEHNR and CDR2 FQNEAQ (reference sequence). CDR3 DNA: TGTGCCAGCAGCCCCGCCGGGGGACTAGCCTCCTACAATGAGCAGTTCTTC. This translates into CASSPAGGLASYNEQFF.

V gene TRBV10-3 combines with J gene TRBJ2-7; 8 bases match TRBD1. V lost 10 bases to trimming and J lost 2 bases; unmatched junction nucleotides: 1. The CDR3 contains 11 residues. Germline loops: CDR1 ENHRY, CDR2 SYGVKD. CDR3 sequence (DNA): TGTGCCACGGGACAGGCCTACGAGCAGTACTTC. Translated: CATGQAYEQYF.

The chain links TRBV18 to TRBJ2-3; no firm D call. Trimming left V 0 bases short and J 0 bases short, with 4 bases between. This CDR3 spans 14 amino acids. Germline V gene sequence: CDR1 KGHSH, CDR2 LQKENI. CDR3: CASSPPTSTDTQYF. The CDR3 nucleotides are TGTGCCAGCTCACCACCCACTAGCACAGATACGCAGTATTTT. Supplemented by reference TRBV18 and TRBJ2-3, the full variable domain reads NAGVMQNPRHLVRRRGQEARLRCSPMKGHSHVYWYRQLPEEGLKFMVYLQKENIIDESGMPKERFSAEFPKEGPSILRIQQVVRGDSAAYFCASSPPTSTDTQYFGPGTRLTVL.

This clone came up a few times. V and J are TRBV19 and TRBJ1-4, with a weak D call TRBD1 (5 bases). The CDR3 is 17 residues long. Trimming removed 1 base from V and 11 bases from J, with 23 bases in between. Germline CDR1 and CDR2: LNHDA and SQIVND (reference sequence). This CDR3 reads CASSIVFAGTDLNKLFF. The CDR3 DNA follows: TGTGCCAGTAGTATAGTCTTTGCGGGGACGGACCTGAACAAACTGTTTTTT.

In this sample, this clone turned up a few times. This sample includes further DNA sequences coding for the same CDR3. This chain links TRBV7-9 with TRBJ2-2; tentative D call: TRBD1 (6 bases). The V end was cut by 0 bases, the J end by 2 bases, with 7 bases between. Germline CDR1 is SEHNR and CDR2 is FQNEAQ (reference sequence). The CDR3 extends over 15 amino acids. This chain's CDR3 is CASSLAGTNTGELFF. The CDR3 bases are TGTGCCAGCAGCTTAGCCGGGACAAACACCGGGGAGCTGTTTTTT.

V and J are TRBV6-2 or TRBV6-3 and TRBJ1-2, with no clear D. From germline, CDR1 is MNHEY and CDR2 SVGEGT. The CDR3 is made up of 15 amino acids. V lost 0 bases and J lost 8, with 16 bases in between. CDR3 sequence reads: CASSYSGSRGSGYTF. The CDR3 nucleotides are TGTGCCAGCAGTTACTCGGGGTCCCGGGGATCCGGCTACACCTTC.

The chain links TRBV18 to TRBJ2-3, with 12 bases fitting TRBD1. J was trimmed by 5 bases and V by 1 base; bases with no gene match: 4. This CDR3 has 16 residues. From germline, CDR1 is KGHSH and CDR2 LQKENI. In DNA form, the CDR3 reads TGTGCCAGCTCACCACGAGGGACAGGGGGCATAGATACGCAGTATTTT. It translates to CASSPRGTGGIDTQYF.

CDR3 amino acids: CASSATTAGVGETQYF. DNA of the CDR3: TGTGCCAGCAGCGCCACTACAGCGGGAGTAGGGGAGACCCAGTACTTC. V usage is TRBV9 and J usage is TRBJ2-5, with TRBD2 matching 8 bases. J was trimmed by 5 bases and V by 3 bases; bases with no gene match: 12. This CDR3 contains 16 residues. Germline V CDR1 and CDR2: SGDLS, YYNGEE.

V and J are TRBV6-2 or TRBV6-3 and TRBJ2-5; a weak D match, TRBD2 (7 bases). CDR3 size: 16 residues. V was trimmed by 2 bases and J by 5 bases, leaving 18 bases between them. CDR1 MNHEY and CDR2 SVGEGT come from the germline V gene. The CDR3 sequence: CASSYQGAGAKETQYF. The CDR3 coding sequence is TGTGCCAGCAGTTACCAAGGCGCGGGGGCGAAGGAGACCCAGTACTTC.

The CDR3 spells CASSFGSSNTEAFF. CDR3 coding DNA: TGCGCCAGCAGCTTTGGGAGCTCAAACACTGAAGCTTTCTTT. The chain employs TRBV5-1 and TRBJ1-1; no firm D call. This CDR3 is 14 amino acids long. The germline gives CDR1 SGHRS, CDR2 YFSETQ. V was clipped by 2 bases and J by 2 bases, with 10 bases between them.

The rearrangement links TRBV27 to TRBJ2-7; TRBD2 aligns across 7 bases. V gave up 3 bases and J gave up 4 bases; unmatched junction bases: 3. The germline V gene has CDR1 MNHEY and CDR2 SMNVEV (reference sequence). The CDR3 is 13 amino acids. The CDR3 is CASSFSGPYEQYF. The CDR3 nucleotides are TGTGCCAGCAGTTTTAGCGGGCCTTACGAGCAGTACTTC.

The CDR3 DNA sequence: TGTGCCAGCTCACCGAACGGACAGGGACTTAATCAGCCCCAGCATTTT. Protein sequence: CASSPNGQGLNQPQHF. V is TRBV18 and J is TRBJ1-5; 8 positions agree with TRBD1. The CDR3 loop spans 16 amino acids. Germline V lookup: CDR1 KGHSH, CDR2 LQKENI. V was clipped by 3 bases and J by 4 bases; unmatched bases: 8.

The rearrangement joins TRBV7-2 to TRBJ2-2, with TRBD2 matching over 8 bases. The CDR3 length is 16 residues. The germline gives CDR1 SGHTA, CDR2 FQGNSA. V gave up 10 bases and J gave up 1 base; unmatched junction bases: 11. Written as DNA, the CDR3 is TGTGCCAACCCGGGGAAGCGGGGGATGAACACCGGGGAGCTGTTTTTT. Its translation is CANPGKRGMNTGELFF.